This T cell receptor beta chain was recovered during a study of shared clonotypes between healthy human individuals. Using immunoSEQ multiplex PCR, the repertoire was profiled, and TCRdb retains in-frame clones only, with some absent. The data contain more than 850,000 clones, around 82% of them singletons. The V end lost 8 bases, the J end lost 3 bases, and 14 bases lay between the germline ends. CDR1 and CDR2 from the germline V gene are MNHEY and SVGAGI. CDR3 length: 14 residues. This clone was picked up a small number of times. The receptor was isolated from a man aged 18 to 35 in good health. Some clones in this sample may be carry-over from other donors' samples. This chain uses TRBV6-5 with TRBJ1-3, with D maybe TRBD1 (5 bases). The sample taken for sequencing was memory CD4+ T cells from PBMCs. The subset: CD45RA-negative fraction. The CDR3 sequence is CASREGPGGNTIYF. The CDR3 bases are TGTGCCAGCCGGGAGGGGCCGGGTGGAAACACCATATATTTT.